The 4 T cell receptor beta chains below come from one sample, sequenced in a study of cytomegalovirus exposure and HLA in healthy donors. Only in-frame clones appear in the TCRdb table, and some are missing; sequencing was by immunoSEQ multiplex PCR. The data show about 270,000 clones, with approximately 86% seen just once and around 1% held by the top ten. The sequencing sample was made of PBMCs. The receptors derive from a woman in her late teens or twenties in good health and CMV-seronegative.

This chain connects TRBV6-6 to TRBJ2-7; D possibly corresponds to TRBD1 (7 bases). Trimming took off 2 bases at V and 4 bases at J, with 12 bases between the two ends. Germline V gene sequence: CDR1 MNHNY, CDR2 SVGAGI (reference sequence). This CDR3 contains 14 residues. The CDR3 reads CASSYGGGAYEQYF. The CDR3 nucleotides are TGTGCCAGCAGTTACGGAGGGGGCGCGTACGAGCAGTACTTC.

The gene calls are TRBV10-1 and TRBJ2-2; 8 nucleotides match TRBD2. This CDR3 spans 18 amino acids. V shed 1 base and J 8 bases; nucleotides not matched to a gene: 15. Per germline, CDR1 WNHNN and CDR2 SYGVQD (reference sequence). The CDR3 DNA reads TGCGCCAGCAGTGAGTGGGTGGGAGAGCGGGAGAAACAGGGGGAGCTGTTTTTT. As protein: CASSEWVGEREKQGELFF.

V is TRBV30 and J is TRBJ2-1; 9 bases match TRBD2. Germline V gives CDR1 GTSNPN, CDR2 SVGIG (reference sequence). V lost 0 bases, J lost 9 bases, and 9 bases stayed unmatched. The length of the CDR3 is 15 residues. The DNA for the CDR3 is TGTGCCTGGAGTGTACTCGCGGGAGGGCGGACTGAGCAGTTCTTC. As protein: CAWSVLAGGRTEQFF.

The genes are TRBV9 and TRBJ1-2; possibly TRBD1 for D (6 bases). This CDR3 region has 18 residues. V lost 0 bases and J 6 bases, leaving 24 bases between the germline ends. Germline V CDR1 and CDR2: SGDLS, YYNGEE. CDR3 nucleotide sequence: TGTGCCAGCAGCGTAGGCCTAGGTTTGAACAGGGATTATAATGGCTACACCTTC. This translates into CASSVGLGLNRDYNGYTF.